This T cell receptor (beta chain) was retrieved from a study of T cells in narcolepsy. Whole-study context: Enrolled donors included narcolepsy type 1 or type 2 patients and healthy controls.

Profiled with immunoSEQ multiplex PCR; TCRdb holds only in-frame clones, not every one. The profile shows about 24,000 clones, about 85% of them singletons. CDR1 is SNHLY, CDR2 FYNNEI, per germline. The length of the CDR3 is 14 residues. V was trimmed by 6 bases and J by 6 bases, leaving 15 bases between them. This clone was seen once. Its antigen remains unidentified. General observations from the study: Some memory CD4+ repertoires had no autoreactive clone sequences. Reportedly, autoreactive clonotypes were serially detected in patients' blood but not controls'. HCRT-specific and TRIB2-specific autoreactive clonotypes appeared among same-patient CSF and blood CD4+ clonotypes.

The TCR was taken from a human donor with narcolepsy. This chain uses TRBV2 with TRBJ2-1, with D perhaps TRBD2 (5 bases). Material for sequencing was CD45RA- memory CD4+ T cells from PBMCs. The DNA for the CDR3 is TGTGCCAGCAGCCTCCAAGAAGCGGCCAATGAGCAGTTCTTC. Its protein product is CASSLQEAANEQFF.